This T cell receptor beta chain stems from a study of cytomegalovirus exposure and HLA in healthy donors. Study context: Roughly 92 million unique TCRs, all from HLA-typed donors, were included in an early release of the data. Study-wide results and limits: V- and J-gene trimming of TCR beta was linked (in a later analysis) to a missense DCLRE1C variant. A few chains tied to CMV proved CMV antigen-specific in vitro.

About this clone: The antigen is undetermined. A junction boundary mismatches the germline segment, possibly from a read error. The sample holds other DNA sequences that translate to the same CDR3.

This CDR3 comprises 14 residues. Looked up from germline, CDR1 is SGHRS and CDR2 is YFSETQ. The PCR used 60 Vbeta and 13 Jbeta primers. The method was immunoSEQ multiplex PCR; TCRdb's version includes in-frame clones alone and lacks a portion of them. Of 150,000 to 200,000 clones detected, roughly 83% appear once; the ten largest clones hold roughly 1.6%. The sample consisted of PBMCs. The chain combines TRBV5-1 with TRBJ2-5; 9 positions agree with TRBD2. The source is a woman aged 45-60 years in good health and CMV-seronegative. CDR3 protein: CASSPIAGAETQYF. DNA for the CDR3: TGTGCCAGCAGCCCGATAGCGGGAGCGGAGACCCAGTACTTC.